The sequence of this T cell receptor beta chain was determined in a study of blood T cell repertoires in COVID-19 (dated by TCRdb to between 2020 and 2021). Broadly, across the study: Samples from collaborators originated in the United States, Italy and Spain and spanned both the acute and convalescent phases of COVID-19. The material from the prospective study consisted of cDNA or gDNA derived from T cells, B-cell-depleted T cells, or PBMCs. Subjects who had been exposed to COVID-19, were actively infected with it, or had recovered from it provided the deeply sampled blood TCRbeta repertoires that made up the dataset. The repertoires were made available in a free public database intended to serve as a resource for research on the immune response to SARS-CoV-2. The samples were drawn from the first 160 participants of the ongoing ImmuneRACE study and from 1,254 subjects provided by 6 global collaborators. The sample metadata nearly always contained a de-identified subject ID, COVID-19 status, age in years and sex. Where available, HLA class I and class II types were taken from metadata supplied by the sample provider and were not determined by assay-based typing.

The study at large found these results: The amount of clinical and demographic metadata varied by source and participant and was provided uncurated.

Worth noting for this clone: Its binding antigen is unknown. There are no base qualities to consult, and no much larger clone falls within one base.

TCRbeta CDR3 regions were amplified from genomic DNA by means of the immunoSEQ Assay, a bias-controlled multiplex PCR. The authors' pipeline ran thus. The number of nucleated cells in each sample was estimated from the amplification of reference gene primers within the assay. To quantify the absolute abundance of each unique TCRbeta CDR3 rearrangement, sequence reads were collapsed and filtered. For each sample, productive Simpson clonality was calculated by taking the square root of Simpson's diversity index across productive rearrangements. The clones in this table, taken by TCRdb from immuneACCESS, are in-frame only. Not every clone is retained; where verified, under half of the shortfall comes from an unresolved V gene, and the cause of the rest is unknown. The DNA gave D and trimming, while V, J and clone size come from that table. The sample records roughly 150,000 clones, roughly 80% of which are singletons. Approximately 8.6% of the sample is held by the ten biggest clonotypes.

In the germline V gene, CDR1 corresponds to SGHAT and CDR2 to FQNNGV. After removal of 2 bases from V and 4 bases from J, the junction retains 9 bases not matched to a gene. From its cysteine to its phenylalanine, the CDR3 spans 16 amino acids. Solely the CDR3 DNA is kept, with 48 bases framed from the first base. Each collaborating institution followed its own protocols to collect whole blood in K2EDTA tubes. For TCRbeta analysis, collaborators shipped samples in one of three forms: frozen whole blood, isolated PBMCs, or DNA extracted from either of those sample types. Here the chain combines TRBV11-2 and TRBJ2-5, and 8 bases in between align with TRBD1. The sample consisted of peripheral blood. This receptor was identified in a man aged 45-60 years with active or convalescent COVID-19. The CDR3 loop reads CASSLLSDRGGETQYF. The nucleotide sequence is given as TGTGCCAGCAGCTTACTTTCCGACAGGGGAGGAGAGACCCAGTACTTC. Outside the CDR3, residues come from the reference TRBV11-2 and TRBJ2-5 proteins, so the full variable domain is: EAGVAQSPRYKIIEKRQSVAFWCNPISGHATLYWYQQILGQGPKLLIQFQNNGVVDDSQLPKDRFSAERLKGVDSTLKIQPAKLEDSAVYLCASSLLSDRGGETQYFGPGTRLLVL.